This TCR beta chain stems from a study of shared clonotypes between healthy human individuals. Deletions cut 0 bases from V and 5 bases from J, with 14 bases between. Germline-derived CDR1 and CDR2 are SNHLY and FYNNEI. CDR3 size: 16 residues. Using immunoSEQ multiplex PCR, the repertoire was profiled, and TCRdb retains in-frame clones only, with some absent. The table has more than 450,000 clones, about four fifths seen once. The V call is TRBV2, the J call TRBJ2-1; a possible D gene is TRBD2 (5 bases). The sequenced material came from PBMCs. The clonotype comes from a woman aged 40 to 49 in good health. Some clones in this sample may be carry-over from other donors' samples. CDR3 nucleotides: TGTGCCAGCAGTGAAGCGCTTGGGCTAGCTAACAATGAGCAGTTCTTC. It codes for CASSEALGLANNEQFF.